Listed below are T cell receptor beta chains from one sample, sequenced in a study of blood T cell repertoires in COVID-19. Measured with immunoSEQ multiplex PCR; TCRdb has only the in-frame clones, and not every one. The sample lists more than 110,000 clones; 76% were seen once. Material for sequencing was peripheral blood. The source is a woman older than 75 with active or convalescent COVID-19. Both conserved end residues are part of each CDR3. A D gene is named only where the DNA matches it firmly. Some rows have no size entry. The others give once, few or many, or a class for an expanded clone.

d_call: -; j_call: TRBJ1-1; v_call: TRBV5-4; clone_size: few; cdr3_aa: CASSGPGTKNTEAFF; cdr3_nt: TGTGCCAGCAGCGGACCCGGGACAAAGAACACTGAAGCTTTCTTT
d_call: TRBD1; j_call: TRBJ1-5; v_call: TRBV28; clone_size: -; cdr3_aa: CASRITGGAGNQPQHF; cdr3_nt: TGTGCCAGCAGAATAACAGGGGGCGCCGGCAATCAGCCCCAGCATTTT
d_call: TRBD1; j_call: TRBJ2-2; v_call: TRBV16; clone_size: -; cdr3_aa: CASSPHSGQALFGELFF; cdr3_nt: TGTGCCAGCAGCCCCCACAGCGGACAGGCCTTATTCGGGGAGCTGTTTTTT
d_call: TRBD2; j_call: TRBJ2-7; v_call: TRBV18; clone_size: -; cdr3_aa: CASSPGTISVEQYF; cdr3_nt: TGTGCCAGCTCACCAGGGACTATTTCCGTCGAGCAGTACTTC
d_call: -; j_call: TRBJ1-5; v_call: TRBV7-2; clone_size: -; cdr3_aa: CASSFREPHYNQPQHF; cdr3_nt: TGTGCCAGCAGCTTCAGGGAACCCCATTACAATCAGCCCCAGCATTTT
d_call: TRBD2; j_call: TRBJ2-1; v_call: TRBV7-3; clone_size: -; cdr3_aa: CASKPGTSASNEQFF; cdr3_nt: TGTGCCAGCAAACCCGGGACTAGCGCGAGCAATGAGCAGTTCTTC
d_call: -; j_call: TRBJ1-2; v_call: TRBV7-2; clone_size: -; cdr3_aa: CASSIRTVANYGYTF; cdr3_nt: TGTGCCAGCAGCATACGGACAGTAGCTAACTATGGCTACACCTTC
d_call: TRBD2; j_call: TRBJ2-1; v_call: TRBV4-2; clone_size: -; cdr3_aa: CASSQELHPGGGIYNEQFF; cdr3_nt: TGTGCCAGCAGCCAAGAACTCCACCCGGGGGGGGGAATCTACAATGAGCAGTTCTTC
d_call: -; j_call: TRBJ1-2; v_call: TRBV14; clone_size: few; cdr3_aa: CASSEVISAGAYGYTF; cdr3_nt: TGTGCCAGCAGCGAAGTAATCAGTGCAGGGGCCTATGGCTACACCTTC
d_call: TRBD1; j_call: TRBJ1-6; v_call: TRBV6-4; clone_size: -; cdr3_aa: CASSTGVNSPLHF; cdr3_nt: TGTGCCAGCAGTACAGGGGTAAATTCACCCCTCCACTTT
d_call: -; j_call: TRBJ1-6; v_call: TRBV28; clone_size: -; cdr3_aa: CASSSSSYNSPLHF; cdr3_nt: TGTGCCAGCAGTTCCAGCTCCTATAATTCACCCCTCCACTTT
d_call: -; j_call: TRBJ2-3; v_call: TRBV29-1; clone_size: -; cdr3_aa: CSVDRVGGLGTDTQYF; cdr3_nt: TGCAGCGTTGATCGGGTGGGGGGTCTGGGCACAGATACGCAGTATTTT
d_call: -; j_call: TRBJ2-1; v_call: TRBV2; clone_size: -; cdr3_aa: CASSDRQGTYNEQFF; cdr3_nt: TGTGCCAGCAGTGATAGGCAGGGGACCTACAATGAGCAGTTCTTC
d_call: TRBD1; j_call: TRBJ1-1; v_call: TRBV4-1; clone_size: many; cdr3_aa: CASSQAGTGDVRTEAFF; cdr3_nt: TGCGCCAGCAGCCAAGCCGGGACAGGGGATGTACGCACTGAAGCTTTCTTT
d_call: TRBD1; j_call: TRBJ1-1; v_call: TRBV5-1; clone_size: -; cdr3_aa: CASSPGQRKMNTEAFF; cdr3_nt: TGCGCCAGCAGCCCGGGACAGCGTAAAATGAACACTGAAGCTTTCTTT
d_call: -; j_call: TRBJ1-2; v_call: TRBV4-1; clone_size: -; cdr3_aa: CASSPHPSGQKNYGYTF; cdr3_nt: TGCGCCAGCAGCCCTCACCCTTCGGGACAAAAAAACTATGGCTACACCTTC
d_call: TRBD2; j_call: TRBJ2-1; v_call: TRBV18; clone_size: -; cdr3_aa: CASSPGLAQREQFF; cdr3_nt: TGTGCCAGCTCACCTGGACTAGCCCAGCGCGAGCAGTTCTTC
d_call: TRBD1; j_call: TRBJ1-2; v_call: TRBV25-1; clone_size: -; cdr3_aa: CASSDDRGLSYGYTF; cdr3_nt: TGTGCCAGCAGTGATGACAGGGGATTATCCTATGGCTACACCTTC
d_call: -; j_call: TRBJ1-2; v_call: TRBV5-1; clone_size: -; cdr3_aa: CASSQTGRNYGYTF; cdr3_nt: TGCGCCAGCAGCCAGACAGGAAGGAACTATGGCTACACCTTC
d_call: -; j_call: TRBJ1-4; v_call: TRBV4-3; clone_size: -; cdr3_aa: CASSQGQTVTNEKLFF; cdr3_nt: TGCGCCAGCAGCCAAGGACAGACAGTAACGAATGAAAAACTGTTTTTT
d_call: -; j_call: TRBJ1-6; v_call: TRBV9; clone_size: few; cdr3_aa: CASTLEASLPPLHF; cdr3_nt: TGTGCCAGCACCCTAGAGGCGAGCCTACCACCTCTCCACTTT
d_call: TRBD2; j_call: TRBJ2-7; v_call: TRBV27; clone_size: -; cdr3_aa: CASRKTSGGSYPSSYIYEQYF; cdr3_nt: TGTGCCAGCAGAAAGACTAGCGGGGGGTCCTACCCCTCCTCCTACATCTACGAGCAGTACTTC
d_call: TRBD1; j_call: TRBJ1-4; v_call: TRBV2; clone_size: -; cdr3_aa: CASSRDSNEKLFF; cdr3_nt: TGTGCCAGCAGTCGGGACAGTAATGAAAAACTGTTTTTT
d_call: -; j_call: TRBJ1-5; v_call: TRBV2; clone_size: -; cdr3_aa: CASSEIGRSNQPQHF; cdr3_nt: TGTGCCAGCAGTGAAATAGGGAGGAGCAATCAGCCCCAGCATTTT
d_call: -; j_call: TRBJ2-5; v_call: TRBV2; clone_size: -; cdr3_aa: CASSDPGQNQETQYF; cdr3_nt: TGTGCCAGCAGTGATCCTGGACAGAATCAAGAGACCCAGTACTTC
d_call: TRBD2; j_call: TRBJ2-3; v_call: TRBV5-4; clone_size: few; cdr3_aa: CASSSGLAGGQASDTQYF; cdr3_nt: TGTGCCAGCAGCTCAGGACTAGCGGGGGGGCAAGCATCAGATACGCAGTATTTT
d_call: -; j_call: TRBJ2-7; v_call: TRBV6-5; clone_size: -; cdr3_aa: CASSSIRTRSYEQYF; cdr3_nt: TGTGCCAGCAGTTCGATTCGGACAAGGTCCTACGAGCAGTACTTC
d_call: -; j_call: TRBJ1-3; v_call: TRBV30; clone_size: -; cdr3_aa: CAWRYRDSRSGNTIYF; cdr3_nt: TGTGCCTGGAGGTATAGAGACAGCCGCTCTGGAAACACCATATATTTT
d_call: TRBD2; j_call: TRBJ2-1; v_call: TRBV2; clone_size: once; cdr3_aa: CASSSGTRSYNEQFF; cdr3_nt: TGTGCCAGCAGTTCCGGGACTAGGTCTTACAATGAGCAGTTCTTC
d_call: TRBD2; j_call: TRBJ2-1; v_call: TRBV6-5; clone_size: -; cdr3_aa: CASSSSGVYNEQFF; cdr3_nt: TGTGCCAGCAGTTCTAGCGGAGTATACAATGAGCAGTTCTTC
d_call: -; j_call: TRBJ2-5; v_call: TRBV18; clone_size: -; cdr3_aa: CASSPGLQETQYF; cdr3_nt: TGTGCCAGCTCACCAGGGCTCCAAGAGACCCAGTACTTC
d_call: -; j_call: TRBJ2-1; v_call: TRBV13; clone_size: once; cdr3_aa: CASSLGFTGSYNEQFF; cdr3_nt: TGTGCCAGCAGCTTAGGTTTCACGGGCTCCTACAATGAGCAGTTCTTC
d_call: -; j_call: TRBJ1-2; v_call: TRBV3-1/TRBV3-2; clone_size: -; cdr3_aa: CASRGTDKPHGYTF; cdr3_nt: TGTGCCAGCAGGGGAACGGACAAACCTCATGGCTACACCTTC
d_call: TRBD1; j_call: TRBJ2-7; v_call: TRBV7-2; clone_size: few; cdr3_aa: CASSFGTGGYEQYF; cdr3_nt: TGTGCCAGCAGCTTCGGAACAGGGGGCTACGAGCAGTACTTC
d_call: -; j_call: TRBJ1-1; v_call: TRBV10-3; clone_size: -; cdr3_aa: CAISEAGNTEAFF; cdr3_nt: TGTGCCATCAGTGAGGCGGGGAACACTGAAGCTTTCTTT
d_call: TRBD1; j_call: TRBJ1-3; v_call: TRBV4-2; clone_size: -; cdr3_aa: CASSREGQTHSGNTIYF; cdr3_nt: TGTGCCAGCAGCCGAGAGGGACAGACTCACTCTGGAAACACCATATATTTT
d_call: TRBD1; j_call: TRBJ1-2; v_call: TRBV7-9; clone_size: -; cdr3_aa: CASSLLTGAGYGYTF; cdr3_nt: TGTGCCAGCAGCTTACTGACAGGGGCTGGCTATGGCTACACCTTC